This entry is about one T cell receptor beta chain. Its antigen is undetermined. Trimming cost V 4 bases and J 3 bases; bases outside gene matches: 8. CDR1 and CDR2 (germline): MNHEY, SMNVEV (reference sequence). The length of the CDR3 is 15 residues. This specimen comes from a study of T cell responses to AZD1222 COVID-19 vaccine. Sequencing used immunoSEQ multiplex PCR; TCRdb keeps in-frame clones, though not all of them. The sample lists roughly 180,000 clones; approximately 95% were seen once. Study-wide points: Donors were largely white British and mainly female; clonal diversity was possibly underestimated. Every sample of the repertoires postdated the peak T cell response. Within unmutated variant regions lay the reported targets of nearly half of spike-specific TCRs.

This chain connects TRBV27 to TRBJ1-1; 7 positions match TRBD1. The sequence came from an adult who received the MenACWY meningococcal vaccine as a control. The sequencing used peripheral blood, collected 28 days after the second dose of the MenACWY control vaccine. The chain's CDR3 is CASSSLGTGDTEAFF. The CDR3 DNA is TGTGCCAGCAGTTCCCTGGGAACAGGGGACACTGAAGCTTTCTTT.